This T cell receptor (beta chain) was identified in a study of blood T cells in healthy people across ages. General observations from the study: PBMCs went unsorted, and a conclusive naive versus antigen-experienced comparison was therefore prevented.

Alongside a J-beta primer mix, a sample-barcoded 5' primer served in a second PCR lasting roughly 6 to 11 cycles. Every cDNA molecule carried a tag from a template-switch adaptor bearing 12 random nucleotides. TCRdb re-derived calls from the 5' RACE reads in MiXCR, one entry per CDR3 protein. The sample records about 600,000 distinct CDR3 sequences, about 45% being singletons. Of note for this clonotype: No antigen is known for it.

Donation came from healthy Caucasian individuals in Russia who were aged about 6 to 100. For every donor, a draw yielded 7.5 to 10 milliliters of peripheral blood. The germline V gene encodes CDR1 SGHTA and CDR2 FQGNSA. This CDR3 spans 15 amino acids. V was clipped by 5 bases and J by 8 bases, with 18 bases between them. Sequenced material: blood. The genes are TRBV7-2 and TRBJ1-4; perhaps TRBD1 as D (5 bases). This receptor was taken from a man of 80 years or more in good health. This CDR3 is CASSKDSGGTEKLFF. The CDR3 nucleotides are TGTGCCAGCAGCAAAGACAGTGGAGGTACCGAAAAACTGTTTTTT.